This TCR beta chain was observed in a study of OX40 agonist ivuxolimab in advanced cancers. Study information: Age averaged around 59 years (range roughly 23 to 90), and 82.7% were male. In three patients, partial responses were observed, one with hepatocellular carcinoma and two with cutaneous melanoma.

The CDR3 covers 15 residues. V shed 5 bases and J 1 base; nucleotides not matched to a gene: 6. Germline-derived CDR1 and CDR2 are LNHDA and SQIVND (reference sequence). Assay used: immunoSEQ multiplex PCR; TCRdb lists only in-frame clones, some missing. This table has almost 80,000 clones, around nine tenths appearing once. The V gene is TRBV19, the J gene TRBJ2-3, with 7 positions matching TRBD1. The sample here was CD4+ or CD8+ T cells sorted from blood, taken in a trial of the OX40 agonist ivuxolimab. This clonotype originated in an adult with an advanced solid tumor such as melanoma, head and neck, liver or kidney cancer. The CDR3 loop is CASSYTGVGTDTQYF. In DNA form, the CDR3 reads TGTGCCAGTAGTTACACAGGGGTCGGCACAGATACGCAGTATTTT.